The source of this TCR beta chain is a study of control samples from healthy donors and cancer patients. Germline-derived CDR1 and CDR2 are MNHEY and SVGAGI. Trimming cost V 7 bases and J 4 bases, with 16 bases left between them. There are 14 residues in the CDR3. Libraries were prepared by immunoSEQ multiplex PCR; TCRdb keeps only in-frame clonotypes and omits some of them. The data contain tens of thousands of clones, around 85% of them singletons. This clonotype was sampled from a man aged 25 to 40 in good health. V and J are TRBV6-5 and TRBJ1-1; the D is unclear. Input material: blood. CDR3 residues: CASMLTARGTEAFF. The CDR3 DNA is TGTGCCAGCATGTTAACGGCTCGGGGCACTGAAGCTTTCTTT.